A selection of T cell receptor beta chains follows, all from one sample in a study of cytomegalovirus exposure and HLA in healthy donors. The repertoire was sequenced with immunoSEQ multiplex PCR; TCRdb's copy has only in-frame clones and lacks some. The table shows more than 85,000 clones, with around 80% occurring only once. The sequenced sample consisted of PBMCs. The origin of the receptors is a female donor in good health and CMV-seropositive. Each CDR3 is given with its conserved first and last residue. A D gene is named only where the DNA matches it firmly. Size is stated for part of the rows, as once, few or many counts, or as a class when the clone is expanded.

clone_size,cdr3_length,v_call,d_call,j_call,cdr3_aa,cdr3_nt
.,17,TRBV5-1,.,TRBJ2-7,CASSLGSLGAGIYEQYF,TGCGCCAGCAGCTTGGGGAGTCTAGGGGCAGGCATCTACGAGCAGTACTTC
.,15,TRBV5-1,TRBD2,TRBJ2-7,CASSPRTRSSYEQYF,TGCGCCAGCAGCCCAAGGACTAGAAGCTCCTACGAGCAGTACTTC
few,15,TRBV4-1,TRBD2,TRBJ2-2,CASSQVLAGGGELFF,TGCGCCAGCAGCCAAGTACTAGCGGGTGGCGGGGAGCTGTTTTTT
.,15,TRBV4-1,TRBD1,TRBJ1-6,CASSQGDRGNSPLHF,TGCGCCAGCAGCCAAGGGGACAGGGGGAATTCACCCCTCCACTTT
.,15,TRBV19,.,TRBJ1-5,CATKGMGIINQPQHF,TGTGCCACCAAGGGGATGGGGATAATCAATCAGCCCCAGCATTTT
.,14,TRBV5-6,.,TRBJ1-1,CASSFVGVDTEAFF,TGTGCCAGCAGCTTTGTAGGGGTCGACACTGAAGCTTTCTTT
.,14,TRBV30,TRBD1,TRBJ1-4,CAWLPDRVNEKLFF,TGTGCCTGGCTCCCCGACAGGGTTAATGAAAAACTGTTTTTT
.,12,TRBV27,.,TRBJ2-5,CAPSPPQETQYF,TGTGCTCCTTCCCCCCCCCAAGAGACCCAGTACTTC
.,14,TRBV19,TRBD1,TRBJ1-5,CASSTTGGNQPQHF,TGTGCCAGTAGTACAACAGGGGGCAATCAGCCCCAGCATTTT
.,13,TRBV6-5,.,TRBJ1-2,CASSPIAGYGYTF,TGTGCCAGCAGTCCGATTGCAGGCTATGGCTACACCTTC
few,15,TRBV7-2,.,TRBJ2-7,CASSLSRQASYEQYF,TGTGCCAGCAGCTTAAGTAGACAGGCCTCCTACGAGCAGTACTTC
few,15,TRBV6-5,TRBD1,TRBJ2-1,CASSRDRGPPHEQFF,TGTGCCAGCAGTCGGGACAGGGGGCCACCCCATGAGCAGTTCTTC
.,11,TRBV5-8,.,TRBJ2-7,CASSPSYEQYF,TGTGCCAGCAGCCCCTCCTACGAGCAGTACTTC
once,14,TRBV19,.,TRBJ1-1,CASSEQGRGTEAFF,TGTGCCAGTAGTGAACAGGGTCGAGGGACTGAAGCTTTCTTT
.,17,TRBV7-9,TRBD1,TRBJ1-2,CASSFPGQGANDYGYTF,TGTGCCAGCAGCTTCCCGGGACAGGGGGCAAATGACTATGGCTACACCTTC
.,14,TRBV19,.,TRBJ2-6,CASSGGSGANGLTF,TGTGCCAGCTCGGGCGGCTCTGGGGCCAACGGCCTGACTTTC
once,16,TRBV7-2,TRBD2,TRBJ2-3,CASSLVGRGGSDTQYF,TGTGCCAGCAGCTTAGTAGGGCGGGGGGGCTCGGATACGCAGTATTTT
once,16,TRBV5-6,TRBD1,TRBJ2-3,CASSWGTGVGTDTQYF,TGTGCCAGCAGCTGGGGGACAGGGGTGGGGACAGATACGCAGTATTTT